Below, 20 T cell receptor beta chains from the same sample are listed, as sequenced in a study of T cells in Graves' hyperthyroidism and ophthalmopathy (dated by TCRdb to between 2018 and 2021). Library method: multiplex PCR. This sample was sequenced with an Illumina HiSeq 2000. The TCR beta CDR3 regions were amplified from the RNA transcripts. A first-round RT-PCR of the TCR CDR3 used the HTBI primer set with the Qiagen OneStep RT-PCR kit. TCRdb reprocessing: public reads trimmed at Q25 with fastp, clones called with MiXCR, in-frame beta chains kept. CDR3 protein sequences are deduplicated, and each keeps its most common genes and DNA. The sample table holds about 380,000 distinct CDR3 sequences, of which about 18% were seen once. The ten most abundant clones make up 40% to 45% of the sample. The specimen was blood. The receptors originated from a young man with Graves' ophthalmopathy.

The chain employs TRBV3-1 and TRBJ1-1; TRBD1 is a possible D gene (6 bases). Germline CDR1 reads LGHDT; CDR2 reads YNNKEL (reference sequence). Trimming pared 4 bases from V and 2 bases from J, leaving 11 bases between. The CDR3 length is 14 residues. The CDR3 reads CASSPWDTNTEAFF. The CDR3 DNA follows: TGTGCCAGCAGCCCGTGGGACACCAACACTGAAGCTTTCTTT.

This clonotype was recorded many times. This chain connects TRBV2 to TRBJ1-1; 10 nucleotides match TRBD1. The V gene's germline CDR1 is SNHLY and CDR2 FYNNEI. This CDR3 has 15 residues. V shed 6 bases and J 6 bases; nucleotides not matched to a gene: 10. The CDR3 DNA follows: TGTGCCAGCAGCCCGACAGGGGGCCAAAGAGCTGAAGCTTTCTTT. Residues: CASSPTGGQRAEAFF.

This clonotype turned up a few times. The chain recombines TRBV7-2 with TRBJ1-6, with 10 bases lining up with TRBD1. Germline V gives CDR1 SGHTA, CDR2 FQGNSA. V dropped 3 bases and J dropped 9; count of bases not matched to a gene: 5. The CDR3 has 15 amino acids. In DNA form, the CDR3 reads TGTGCCAGCAGCTTGGGACAGGGGAGTGCTTCACCCCTCCACTTT. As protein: CASSLGQGSASPLHF.

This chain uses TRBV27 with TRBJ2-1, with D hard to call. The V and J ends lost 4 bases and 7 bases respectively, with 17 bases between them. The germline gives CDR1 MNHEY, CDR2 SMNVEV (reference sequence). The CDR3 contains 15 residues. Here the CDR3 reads CASSYVADLGNEQFF. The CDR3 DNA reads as TGTGCCAGCAGTTACGTCGCCGATCTAGGTAATGAGCAGTTCTTC.

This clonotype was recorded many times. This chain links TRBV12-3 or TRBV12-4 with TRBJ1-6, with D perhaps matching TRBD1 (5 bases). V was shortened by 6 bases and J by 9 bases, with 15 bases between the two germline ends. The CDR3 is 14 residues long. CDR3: CASSPGLRGSPLHF. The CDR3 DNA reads TGTGCCAGCAGCCCGGGACTGAGGGGTTCACCCCTCCACTTT.

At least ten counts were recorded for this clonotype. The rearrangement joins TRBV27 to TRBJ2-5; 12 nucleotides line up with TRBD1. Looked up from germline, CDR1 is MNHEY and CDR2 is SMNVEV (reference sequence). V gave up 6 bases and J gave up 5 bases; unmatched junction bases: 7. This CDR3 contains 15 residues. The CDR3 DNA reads TGTGCCAGCAGGGCCGGGACAGGGGGCCTGGAGACCCAGTACTTC. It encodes CASRAGTGGLETQYF.

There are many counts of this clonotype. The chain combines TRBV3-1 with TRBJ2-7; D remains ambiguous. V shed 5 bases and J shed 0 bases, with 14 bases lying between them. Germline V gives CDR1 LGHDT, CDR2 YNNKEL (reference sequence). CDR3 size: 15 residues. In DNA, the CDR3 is TGTGCCAGCAGCTCCGTGGGCGCCGCCTCCTACGAGCAGTACTTC. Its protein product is CASSSVGAASYEQYF.

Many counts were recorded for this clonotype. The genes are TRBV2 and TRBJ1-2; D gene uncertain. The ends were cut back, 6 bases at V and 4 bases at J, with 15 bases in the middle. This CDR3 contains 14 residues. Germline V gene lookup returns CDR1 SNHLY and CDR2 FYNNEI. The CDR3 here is CASSHPGKTYGYTF. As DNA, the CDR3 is TGTGCCAGCAGCCATCCCGGGAAGACCTATGGCTACACCTTC. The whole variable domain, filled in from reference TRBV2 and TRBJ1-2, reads EPEVTQTPSHQVTQMGQEVILRCVPISNHLYFYWYRQILGQKVEFLVSFYNNEISEKSEIFDDQFSVERPDGSNFTLKIRSTKLEDSAMYFCASSHPGKTYGYTFGSGTRLTVV.

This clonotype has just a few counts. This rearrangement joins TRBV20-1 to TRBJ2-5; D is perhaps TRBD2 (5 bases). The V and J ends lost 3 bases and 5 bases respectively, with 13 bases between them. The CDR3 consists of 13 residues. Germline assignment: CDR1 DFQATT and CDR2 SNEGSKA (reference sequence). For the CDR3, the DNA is TGCAGTGCTAGGGGGAGAGGCTTGGAGACCCAGTACTTC. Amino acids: CSARGRGLETQYF.

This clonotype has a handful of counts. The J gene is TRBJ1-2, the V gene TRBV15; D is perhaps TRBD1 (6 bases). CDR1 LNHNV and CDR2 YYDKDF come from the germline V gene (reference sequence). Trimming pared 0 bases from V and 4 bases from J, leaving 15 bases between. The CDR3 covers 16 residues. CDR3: CATSREPGASFYGYTF. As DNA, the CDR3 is TGTGCCACCAGCAGAGAACCAGGGGCTAGTTTCTATGGCTACACCTTC.

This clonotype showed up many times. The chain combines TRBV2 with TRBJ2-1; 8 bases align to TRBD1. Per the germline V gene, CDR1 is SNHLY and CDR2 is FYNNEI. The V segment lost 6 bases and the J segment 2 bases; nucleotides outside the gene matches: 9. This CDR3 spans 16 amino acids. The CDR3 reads CASRPTGGSTYNEQFF. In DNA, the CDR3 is TGTGCCAGCAGACCTACAGGGGGATCCACCTACAATGAGCAGTTCTTC.

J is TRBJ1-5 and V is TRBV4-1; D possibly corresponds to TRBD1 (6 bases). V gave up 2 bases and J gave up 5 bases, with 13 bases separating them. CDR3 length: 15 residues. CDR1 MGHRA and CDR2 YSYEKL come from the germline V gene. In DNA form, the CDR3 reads TGCGCCAGCAGCCAAACGACAGAGGGGGATCAGCCCCAGCATTTT. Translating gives CASSQTTEGDQPQHF.

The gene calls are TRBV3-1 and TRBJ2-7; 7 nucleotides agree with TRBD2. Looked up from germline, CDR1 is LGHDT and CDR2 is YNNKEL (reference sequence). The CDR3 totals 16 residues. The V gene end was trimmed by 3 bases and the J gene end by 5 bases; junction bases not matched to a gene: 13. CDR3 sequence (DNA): TGTGCCAGCAGCCAGGATCGGACTAGATACGGTGACGAGCAGTACTTC. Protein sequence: CASSQDRTRYGDEQYF.

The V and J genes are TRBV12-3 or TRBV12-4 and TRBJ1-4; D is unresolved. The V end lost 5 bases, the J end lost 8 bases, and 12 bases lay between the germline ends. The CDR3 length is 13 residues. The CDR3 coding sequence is TGTGCCAGCAGTCCAAGACGGACGGAAAAACTGTTTTTT. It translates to CASSPRRTEKLFF.

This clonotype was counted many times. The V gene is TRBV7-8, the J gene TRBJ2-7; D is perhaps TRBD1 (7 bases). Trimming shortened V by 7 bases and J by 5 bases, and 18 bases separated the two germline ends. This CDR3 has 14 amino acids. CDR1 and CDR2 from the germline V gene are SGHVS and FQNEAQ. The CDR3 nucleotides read TGTGCCAGCACTCAGGGGGGAGGACTCCACGAGCAGTACTTC. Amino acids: CASTQGGGLHEQYF.

CDR3 bases: TGCAGTGCTAGTCCGGGACTCCTCAACAATGAGCAGTTCTTC. It translates to CSASPGLLNNEQFF. The chain is built from TRBV20-1 and TRBJ2-1; the D gene is possibly TRBD2 (6 bases). Germline V gene lookup returns CDR1 DFQATT and CDR2 SNEGSKA (reference sequence). The CDR3 length is 14 residues. The V end lost 3 bases, the J end lost 5 bases, and 14 bases lay between the germline ends.

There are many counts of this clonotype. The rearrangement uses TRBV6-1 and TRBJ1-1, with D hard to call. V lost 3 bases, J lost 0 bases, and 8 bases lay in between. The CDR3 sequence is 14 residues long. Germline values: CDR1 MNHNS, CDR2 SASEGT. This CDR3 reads CASSDHSMNTEAFF. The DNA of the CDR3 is TGTGCCAGCAGTGATCACAGCATGAACACTGAAGCTTTCTTT.

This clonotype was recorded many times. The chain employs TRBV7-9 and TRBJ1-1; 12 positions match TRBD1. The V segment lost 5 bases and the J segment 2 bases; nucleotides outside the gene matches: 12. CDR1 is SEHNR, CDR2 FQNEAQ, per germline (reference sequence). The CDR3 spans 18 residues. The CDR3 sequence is CASSRPGTGGYGNTEAFF. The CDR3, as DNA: TGTGCCAGCAGCCGTCCCGGGACAGGGGGCTACGGAAACACTGAAGCTTTCTTT.

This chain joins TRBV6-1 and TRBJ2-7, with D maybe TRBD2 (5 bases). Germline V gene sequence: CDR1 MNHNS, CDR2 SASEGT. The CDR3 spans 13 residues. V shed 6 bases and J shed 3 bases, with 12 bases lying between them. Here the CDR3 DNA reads TGTGCCAGCAGGGGTGAGGGCGGCTACGAGCAGTACTTC. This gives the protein CASRGEGGYEQYF.

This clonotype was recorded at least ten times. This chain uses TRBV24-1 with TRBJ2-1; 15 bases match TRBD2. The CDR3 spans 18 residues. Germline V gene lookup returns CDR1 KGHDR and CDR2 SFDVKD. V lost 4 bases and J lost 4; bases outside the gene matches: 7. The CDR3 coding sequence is TGTGCCACCAGTGACTCGTGGACTAGCGGGGGGGATTACAATGAGCAGTTCTTC. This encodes CATSDSWTSGGDYNEQFF.